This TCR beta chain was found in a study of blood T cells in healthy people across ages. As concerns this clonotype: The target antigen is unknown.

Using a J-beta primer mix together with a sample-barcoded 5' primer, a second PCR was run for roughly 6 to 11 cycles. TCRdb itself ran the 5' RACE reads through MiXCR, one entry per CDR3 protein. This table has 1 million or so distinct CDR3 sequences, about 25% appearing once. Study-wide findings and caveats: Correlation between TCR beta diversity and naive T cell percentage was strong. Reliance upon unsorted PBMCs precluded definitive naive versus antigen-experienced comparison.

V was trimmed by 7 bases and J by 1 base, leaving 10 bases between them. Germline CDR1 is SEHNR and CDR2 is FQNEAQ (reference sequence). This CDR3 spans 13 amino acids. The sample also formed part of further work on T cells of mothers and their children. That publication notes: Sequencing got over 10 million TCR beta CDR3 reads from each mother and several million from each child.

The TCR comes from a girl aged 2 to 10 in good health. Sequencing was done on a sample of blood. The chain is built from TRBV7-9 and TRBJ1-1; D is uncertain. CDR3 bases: TGTGCCAGCACCTTCTCGGCGAACACTGAAGCTTTCTTT. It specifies CASTFSANTEAFF. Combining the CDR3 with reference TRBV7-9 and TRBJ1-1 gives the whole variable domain DTGVSQNPRHKITKRGQNVTFRCDPISEHNRLYWYRQTLGQGPEFLTYFQNEAQLEKSRLLSDRFSAERPKGSFSTLEIQRTEQGDSAMYLCASTFSANTEAFFGQGTRLTVV.